Shown below are 20 T cell receptor beta chains from a single sample sequenced in a study of blood T cell repertoires in COVID-19. Using immunoSEQ multiplex PCR, the repertoire was profiled, and TCRdb retains in-frame clones only, with some absent. Of roughly 250,000 clones detected, less than 90% appear once; the ten largest clones hold 9.5% to 15%. The source material was peripheral blood. These receptors originate from a woman between 25 and 40 years old with COVID-19, enrolled during active disease.

CDR3 nucleotide sequence: TGTGCCAGCAGTAGTACCGGGCAGGGGACCTCCTACGAGCAGTACTTC. Amino acids: CASSSTGQGTSYEQYF. The V call is TRBV28, the J call TRBJ2-7; possible D gene TRBD1, 6 bases. V was shortened by 5 bases and J by 0 bases, with 17 bases between the two germline ends. The CDR3 runs to 16 residues. Germline CDR1 and CDR2: MDHEN and SYDVKM.

The chain links TRBV6-5 to TRBJ2-7, with 7 bases that match TRBD1. Germline V CDR1 and CDR2: MNHEY, SVGAGI. CDR3 length: 13 residues. V dropped 5 bases and J dropped 2; count of bases not matched to a gene: 3. The CDR3 region has the DNA TGTGCCAGCAGTCGACAGGGCCCCTACGAGCAGTACTTC. Residues: CASSRQGPYEQYF.

In this sample, this clone turned up once. Within the sample, other DNA sequences also encode this same CDR3. This sequence joins TRBV24-1 and TRBJ2-1, with 8 nucleotides matching TRBD1. With V trimmed by 6 bases and J by 4 bases, 4 bases remained unmatched. This CDR3 is built from 14 residues. Germline values: CDR1 KGHDR, CDR2 SFDVKD. CDR3 bases: TGTGCCACCAGTCCGACAGGGGAGTACAATGAGCAGTTCTTC. Encoded protein: CATSPTGEYNEQFF.

The chain couples TRBV30 to TRBJ1-2; unclear D gene. V was pared by 6 bases and J by 1 base, with 15 bases between. The CDR3 length is 14 residues. Germline V gene data show CDR1 as GTSNPN and CDR2 as SVGIG (reference sequence). The CDR3 reads CACHPSFLNYGYTF. The CDR3 DNA sequence: TGTGCCTGCCACCCCAGTTTCCTTAACTATGGCTACACCTTC.

The chain carries TRBV12-3 or TRBV12-4 and TRBJ1-2; a weak D match, TRBD1 (6 bases). This CDR3 has 13 residues. Deletions cut 6 bases from V and 1 base from J, with 9 bases between. The CDR3 sequence: CASRGHLNYGYTF. The CDR3 coding sequence is TGTGCCAGCAGGGGACATCTTAACTATGGCTACACCTTC.

V usage is TRBV4-1 and J usage is TRBJ1-5; TRBD1 aligns across 9 bases. The V gene end was trimmed by 2 bases and the J gene end by 6 bases; junction bases not matched to a gene: 8. This CDR3 contains 16 residues. Germline CDR1 MGHRA, CDR2 YSYEKL. In DNA, the CDR3 is TGCGCCAGCAGCCAACATCCTACAGGGGGCGTTCAGCCCCAGCATTTT. It translates to CASSQHPTGGVQPQHF.

The gene calls are TRBV5-1 and TRBJ2-1; 10 bases map to TRBD2. The germline gives CDR1 SGHRS, CDR2 YFSETQ. V shed 4 bases, J shed 3 bases, and the junction held 7 bases outside the gene matches. This CDR3 comprises 16 residues. Here the CDR3 reads CASSGDSGGFYNEQFF. Here the CDR3 DNA reads TGCGCCAGCAGCGGCGATAGCGGGGGGTTCTACAATGAGCAGTTCTTC. The complete variable domain, with remaining parts taken from reference TRBV5-1 and TRBJ2-1, reads KAGVTQTPRYLIKTRGQQVTLSCSPISGHRSVSWYQQTPGQGLQFLFEYFSETQRNKGNFPGRFSGRQFSNSRSEMNVSTLELGDSALYLCASSGDSGGFYNEQFFGPGTRLTVL.

The table lists this clone with many counts. This chain uses TRBV19 with TRBJ2-7; TRBD2 aligns across 7 bases. Germline V gene sequence: CDR1 LNHDA, CDR2 SQIVND (reference sequence). The CDR3 sequence is 15 residues long. Germline trimming cut 6 bases from V and 7 bases from J; bases unmatched to any gene: 15. The chain's CDR3 is CASSESGTTYKEQYF. The CDR3 DNA follows: TGTGCCAGTAGCGAATCCGGGACTACGTATAAAGAGCAGTACTTC. Full variable domain (outside the CDR3, taken from reference TRBV19 and TRBJ2-7): DGGITQSPKYLFRKEGQNVTLSCEQNLNHDAMYWYRQDPGQGLRLIYYSQIVNDFQKGDIAEGYSVSREKKESFPLTVTSAQKNPTAFYLCASSESGTTYKEQYFGPGTRLTVT.

The chain recombines TRBV20-1 with TRBJ2-7; a weak D match, TRBD1 (5 bases). Per germline, CDR1 DFQATT and CDR2 SNEGSKA (reference sequence). The CDR3 extends over 11 amino acids. The germline V and J ends were trimmed by 3 bases and 6 bases, with 9 bases remaining between them. The CDR3 bases are TGCAGTGCTAGTCCAGGGCCCGAGCAGTACTTC. This sequence encodes CSASPGPEQYF.

This clone was found a few times. The chain uses TRBV4-2 and TRBJ2-7; the match to TRBD2 covers 8 bases. CDR1 and CDR2 from the germline V gene are LGHNA and YNFKEQ. The V gene end was trimmed by 0 bases and the J gene end by 4 bases; junction bases not matched to a gene: 5. The CDR3 loop spans 15 amino acids. The DNA of the CDR3 is TGTGCCAGCAGCCAAGAGACGACTAGCGTATACGAGCAGTACTTC. Protein product: CASSQETTSVYEQYF.

The chain employs TRBV10-1 and TRBJ2-7; 10 bases agree with TRBD1. The V gene's germline CDR1 is WNHNN and CDR2 SYGVQD (reference sequence). Trimming took 0 bases from V and 6 from J; bases not matched to a gene: 5. The CDR3 covers 15 residues. DNA for the CDR3: TGCGCCAGCAGTGAGTCGGGGACAGGGGAACCCGAGCAGTACTTC. Its translation is CASSESGTGEPEQYF.

The chain links TRBV7-2 to TRBJ2-3, with 12 bases aligning to TRBD2. The CDR3 runs 17 residues. Germline CDR1 and CDR2: SGHTA and FQGNSA. Unmatched junction bases numbered 6, after V lost 4 bases and J lost 1 base. The CDR3 region has the DNA TGTGCCAGCAGCTCAACTAGCGGGGGGCTGGGCACAGATACGCAGTATTTT. Protein product: CASSSTSGGLGTDTQYF.

The V gene is TRBV7-9, the J gene TRBJ1-3; TRBD1 aligns across 8 bases. CDR1 and CDR2 (germline): SEHNR, FQNEAQ (reference sequence). V was clipped by 3 bases and J by 4 bases; unmatched bases: 5. CDR3 length: 15 amino acids. CDR3 sequence reads: CASSFQGATGNTIYF. In DNA form, the CDR3 reads TGTGCCAGCAGCTTCCAGGGGGCTACAGGAAACACCATATATTTT. The variable domain in full, with the rest retrieved from reference TRBV7-9 and TRBJ1-3, is DTGVSQNPRHKITKRGQNVTFRCDPISEHNRLYWYRQTLGQGPEFLTYFQNEAQLEKSRLLSDRFSAERPKGSFSTLEIQRTEQGDSAMYLCASSFQGATGNTIYFGEGSWLTVV.

CDR3 residues: CASRRVQTGTENTEAFF. The CDR3 DNA reads TGTGCCAGCAGACGAGTTCAAACCGGGACAGAGAACACTGAAGCTTTCTTT. This chain connects TRBV4-2 to TRBJ1-1; TRBD1 matches at 7 bases. The junction had 14 bases not matched to a gene; V was cut back by 6 bases and J by 1 base. The CDR3 consists of 17 residues. The germline V gene encodes CDR1 LGHNA and CDR2 YNFKEQ.

V gene TRBV11-2 combines with J gene TRBJ1-2; 12 positions agree with TRBD1. V lost 5 bases to trimming and J lost 6 bases; unmatched junction nucleotides: 4. Germline V gene lookup returns CDR1 SGHAT and CDR2 FQNNGV. This CDR3 comprises 14 residues. Here the CDR3 reads CASSRGQGANGYTF. The CDR3, as DNA: TGTGCCAGCAGCCGGGGACAGGGGGCGAATGGCTACACCTTC.

V and J are TRBV5-5 and TRBJ2-6; D uncertain. CDR3 length: 15 residues. Per the germline V gene, CDR1 is SGHKS and CDR2 is YYEKEE (reference sequence). V was clipped by 0 bases and J by 1 base, with 5 bases between them. Here the CDR3 DNA reads TGTGCCAGCAGCTTGGGCGAATCTGGGGCCAACGTCCTGACTTTC. Its protein product is CASSLGESGANVLTF.

The chain links TRBV7-2 to TRBJ1-1, with D tentatively TRBD1 (6 bases). Per germline, CDR1 SGHTA and CDR2 FQGNSA. V lost 5 bases to trimming and J lost 0 bases, with 19 bases between them. This CDR3 has 17 amino acids. The CDR3 region has the DNA TGTGCCAGCAGCCCCACTTATTCAGGGGCCATGAACACTGAAGCTTTCTTT. Translating gives CASSPTYSGAMNTEAFF.

The chain is built from TRBV19 and TRBJ2-7, with a weak D call TRBD1 (5 bases). Germline V gene lookup returns CDR1 LNHDA and CDR2 SQIVND (reference sequence). The CDR3 runs to 14 residues. Trimming removed 2 bases at V and 7 bases at J, with 15 bases between. The CDR3 region is CASSISTGRPEQYF. CDR3 DNA: TGTGCCAGTAGTATAAGCACAGGCCGGCCGGAGCAGTACTTC.

The CDR3 nucleotides read TGTGCCAGCAGCTGGGACATGAACACTGAAGCTTTCTTT. Translating it yields CASSWDMNTEAFF. This chain connects TRBV7-8 to TRBJ1-1; D possibly corresponds to TRBD1 (6 bases). Per germline, CDR1 SGHVS and CDR2 FQNEAQ. The CDR3 totals 13 residues. V shed 4 bases and J shed 0 bases, with 6 bases lying between them. Using reference TRBV7-8 and TRBJ1-1 for the parts outside the CDR3, the full variable domain is GAGVSQSPRYKVAKRGQDVALRCDPISGHVSLFWYQQALGQGPEFLTYFQNEAQLDKSGLPSDRFFAERPEGSVSTLKIQRTQQEDSAVYLCASSWDMNTEAFFGQGTRLTVV.

The chain employs TRBV2 and TRBJ1-4, with D unresolved. The CDR3 covers 12 residues. The germline V gene has CDR1 SNHLY and CDR2 FYNNEI. Deletions cut 7 bases from V and 8 bases from J, with 11 bases between. DNA for the CDR3: TGTGCCAGCACCGAGCCACTAGAAAAACTGTTTTTT. This sequence encodes CASTEPLEKLFF.